These 6 T cell receptor beta chains came from one sample sequenced in a study of blood T cell repertoires in COVID-19. Method: immunoSEQ multiplex PCR; TCRdb's copy keeps in-frame clones and lacks some. The sample has 50,000 to 75,000 clones; around 80% are singletons. Sequencing input: peripheral blood. The receptors were gathered from a man between 60 and 75 years old with acute or convalescent COVID-19.

The chain joins TRBV25-1 to TRBJ1-5; D is undetermined. Deletions cut 1 base from V and 3 bases from J, with 7 bases between. Germline CDR1 is MGHDK and CDR2 is SYGVNS. The CDR3 extends over 14 amino acids. CDR3 in DNA: TGTGCCAGCAGTGAATTCGGAGACAATCAGCCCCAGCATTTT. Translating gives CASSEFGDNQPQHF. The full variable domain, rest sourced from reference TRBV25-1 and TRBJ1-5, is EADIYQTPRYLVIGTGKKITLECSQTMGHDKMYWYQQDPGMELHLIHYSYGVNSTEKGDLSSESTVSRIRTEHFPLTLESARPSHTSQYLCASSEFGDNQPQHFGDGTRLSIL.

This clone was seen a handful of times. CDR3 nucleotides: TGTGCCAGCAGTTTTGTCGGGAGGGTTCAAACCGGGGAGCTGTTTTTT. Its protein is CASSFVGRVQTGELFF. V is TRBV27 and J is TRBJ2-2; TRBD2 agrees at 8 bases. The CDR3 sequence is 16 residues long. The germline CDR1 and CDR2 sequences are MNHEY and SMNVEV (reference sequence). The V gene end was trimmed by 3 bases and the J gene end by 5 bases; junction bases not matched to a gene: 8.

This chain uses TRBV4-2 with TRBJ2-7, with unresolved D. Germline lookup yields CDR1 LGHNA and CDR2 YNFKEQ. V dropped 0 bases and J dropped 6 bases, with 15 bases sitting between them. This CDR3 region has 15 residues. CDR3 protein: CASSQDSPGYGEQYF. The CDR3 region has the DNA TGTGCCAGCAGCCAAGATTCACCGGGTTACGGCGAGCAGTACTTC.

The chain combines TRBV18 with TRBJ1-1; 10 bases line up with TRBD1. The V gene end was trimmed by 3 bases and the J gene end by 6 bases; junction bases not matched to a gene: 10. CDR3 length equals 16 residues. Germline CDR1 KGHSH, CDR2 LQKENI. CDR3 coding DNA: TGTGCCAGCTCACCCAACCTGGGACAGGGGTTCTCTGAAGCTTTCTTT. It is translated as CASSPNLGQGFSEAFF.

The chain recombines TRBV7-9 with TRBJ2-1; TRBD2 might be the D (5 bases). This CDR3 has 15 amino acids. V was trimmed by 2 bases and J by 8 bases, leaving 16 bases between them. Germline CDR1 and CDR2: SEHNR and FQNEAQ (reference sequence). The CDR3 region is CASSLNWLAGHEQFF. CDR3 DNA: TGTGCCAGCAGCTTAAACTGGTTGGCGGGTCATGAGCAGTTCTTC.

This rearrangement joins TRBV19 to TRBJ1-1, with a tentative D call TRBD1 (5 bases). This CDR3 has 16 amino acids. Deletions cut 7 bases from V and 1 base from J, with 19 bases between. CDR1 is LNHDA and CDR2 is SQIVND in the germline V gene (reference sequence). CDR3 amino acids: CASKPAGPAGNTEAFF. CDR3 nucleotides: TGTGCCAGTAAACCGGCAGGGCCCGCAGGGAACACTGAAGCTTTCTTT.